This is a list of T cell receptor beta chains from one sample in a study of blood T cell repertoires in COVID-19. Clones were sequenced by immunoSEQ multiplex PCR, and TCRdb holds only the in-frame ones, with some missing. Among tens of thousands of clones listed, around 90% were seen once. Sequencing was carried out using peripheral blood. The origin of the receptors is a man between 65 and 85 years old with acute or convalescent COVID-19. The CDR3 runs from the conserved cysteine through the conserved F or W. The D gene is left open where the match is weak. Not all rows give a size; the values are once, few, many and, for expanded clones, a class.

clone_size	d_call	v_call	j_call	cdr3_aa	cdr3_nt
once	NA	TRBV27	TRBJ1-2	CASSLSPTGHYGYTF	TGTGCCAGCAGTTTATCCCCGACAGGCCACTATGGCTACACCTTC
few	TRBD2	TRBV9	TRBJ2-3	CASRGLADTQYF	TGTGCCAGCAGGGGACTAGCAGATACGCAGTATTTT
NA	NA	TRBV5-8	TRBJ1-3	CASSLGLISGNTIYF	TGTGCCAGCAGCTTGGGGCTTATCTCTGGAAACACCATATATTTT
NA	NA	TRBV5-1	TRBJ2-2	CASTPLPANTGELFF	TGCGCCAGCACCCCTCTCCCCGCGAACACCGGGGAGCTGTTTTTT
NA	NA	TRBV3-1/TRBV3-2	TRBJ2-1	CASSQPIKPTTNEQFF	TGTGCCAGCAGCCAACCTATTAAACCGACAACCAATGAGCAGTTCTTC
NA	NA	TRBV28	TRBJ2-3	CASSLGGALTDTQYF	TGTGCCAGCAGTTTAGGGGGGGCGCTCACAGATACGCAGTATTTT
NA	NA	TRBV28	TRBJ1-6	CASSLLGTAYNSPLHF	TGTGCCAGCAGTTTATTAGGTACAGCCTATAATTCACCCCTCCACTTT
NA	TRBD2	TRBV18	TRBJ2-3	CASSGRLAGGRDTQYF	TGTGCCAGCTCAGGTCGACTAGCGGGGGGCCGGGATACGCAGTATTTT
NA	NA	TRBV20-1	TRBJ2-3	CSAILYTQYF	TGCAGTGCTATTTTATATACGCAGTATTTT
once	NA	TRBV6-2/TRBV6-3	TRBJ1-1	CASSYSIRGNTEAFF	TGTGCCAGCAGTTACTCGATCCGGGGGAATACTGAAGCTTTCTTT
NA	NA	TRBV5-1	TRBJ1-2	CASSFEGSGYGYTF	TGCGCCAGCAGCTTCGAAGGGTCGGGGTATGGCTACACCTTC
NA	TRBD2	TRBV28	TRBJ2-1	CASSFGLALSSYNEQFF	TGTGCCAGCAGTTTCGGACTAGCGTTGAGCTCCTACAATGAGCAGTTCTTC
NA	TRBD2	TRBV6-5	TRBJ2-7	CASTPGEGGRYEQYF	TGTGCCAGCACCCCCGGGGAGGGAGGTAGGTACGAGCAGTACTTC
NA	NA	TRBV4-3	TRBJ2-4	CASSQEGTLKNIQYF	TGCGCCAGCAGCCAAGAAGGGACACTAAAAAACATTCAGTACTTC
NA	TRBD1	TRBV2	TRBJ2-3	CASRQGGTDTQYF	TGTGCCAGCAGACAGGGGGGCACAGATACGCAGTATTTT
NA	NA	TRBV7-8	TRBJ2-7	CASSFEHRDEQYF	TGTGCCAGCAGCTTCGAACACAGGGACGAGCAGTACTTC
NA	TRBD2	TRBV27	TRBJ2-2	CASRPWAGGNTGELFF	TGTGCCAGCAGACCCTGGGCGGGGGGAAACACCGGGGAGCTGTTTTTT
NA	TRBD1	TRBV5-1	TRBJ1-5	CASSPGTGQNQPQHF	TGCGCCAGCAGCCCCGGGACAGGCCAAAATCAGCCCCAGCATTTT
NA	TRBD2	TRBV27	TRBJ2-4	CASGALADIKNIQYF	TGTGCCAGCGGGGCCCTAGCGGATATAAAAAACATTCAGTACTTC
NA	NA	TRBV19	TRBJ2-2	CASRDLLEGDTGELFF	TGTGCCAGTAGGGATCTACTCGAGGGTGACACCGGGGAGCTGTTTTTT
NA	TRBD2	TRBV10-3	TRBJ2-1	CAISEGLAPFNEQFF	TGTGCCATCAGTGAAGGACTAGCACCGTTCAATGAGCAGTTCTTC
once	NA	TRBV28	TRBJ1-4	CASSSLVTTNEKLFF	TGTGCCAGCAGTTCTTTAGTTACGACTAATGAAAAACTGTTTTTT
NA	NA	TRBV18	TRBJ2-1	CASSPPIRDEQFF	TGTGCCAGCTCACCGCCAATACGGGATGAGCAGTTCTTC
NA	NA	TRBV10-3	TRBJ2-7	CAISESPGEHEQYF	TGTGCCATCAGTGAGTCCCCAGGGGAGCACGAGCAGTACTTC
NA	NA	TRBV9	TRBJ2-6	CASSVGPGSSGANVLTF	TGTGCCAGCAGCGTAGGTCCTGGCAGCTCTGGGGCCAACGTCCTGACTTTC
NA	TRBD1	TRBV7-6	TRBJ2-2	CASSRRTGNTGELFF	TGTGCCAGCAGCCGTCGGACAGGGAACACCGGGGAGCTGTTTTTT
NA	TRBD1	TRBV15	TRBJ2-7	CATSARQGTYEQYF	TGTGCCACCAGCGCCCGACAGGGTACCTACGAGCAGTACTTC
NA	TRBD2	TRBV5-1	TRBJ2-1	CASKVLAGGGSYNEQFF	TGCGCCAGCAAGGTGCTAGCGGGGGGAGGTTCCTACAATGAGCAGTTCTTC
NA	TRBD1	TRBV18	TRBJ2-7	CASSPQSQTGGYEQYF	TGTGCCAGCTCACCACAGTCGCAAACAGGGGGCTACGAGCAGTACTTC
NA	NA	TRBV7-2	TRBJ1-2	CASSLPDSAGLNGYTF	TGTGCCAGCAGCTTACCCGATTCGGCAGGTTTAAATGGCTACACCTTC
NA	NA	TRBV12-3/TRBV12-4	TRBJ2-7	CASSPKEEQYF	TGTGCCAGCAGTCCCAAGGAGGAGCAGTACTTC
once	NA	TRBV10-3	TRBJ1-2	CAISESRWVGVVGYTF	TGTGCCATCAGTGAGTCGAGATGGGTAGGGGTGGTTGGCTACACCTTC
NA	NA	TRBV18	TRBJ2-5	CASSLPTRQETQYF	TGTGCCAGCTCACTGCCGACACGCCAAGAGACCCAGTACTTC
NA	NA	TRBV7-2	TRBJ2-3	CASSLEYGGVEYF	TGTGCCAGCAGCTTAGAGTATGGAGGGGTGGAGTATTTT
NA	NA	TRBV6-6	TRBJ2-7	CASSSGGPATHEQYF	TGTGCCAGCAGTTCCGGGGGTCCGGCCACCCACGAGCAGTACTTC
NA	NA	TRBV7-8	TRBJ2-5	CASSSFDSVSAETQYF	TGTGCCAGCAGCTCCTTCGACAGCGTTTCTGCGGAGACCCAGTACTTC
NA	NA	TRBV7-2	TRBJ1-1	CASSPRGTEAFF	TGTGCCAGCAGCCCCAGGGGTACTGAAGCTTTCTTT
NA	NA	TRBV28	TRBJ1-1	CASSLALFGTEAFF	TGTGCCAGCAGTTTAGCACTTTTTGGCACTGAAGCTTTCTTT
NA	TRBD2	TRBV10-3	TRBJ2-1	CAISEPGTSGLLSSYNEQFF	TGTGCCATCAGTGAGCCCGGGACTAGCGGACTATTAAGCTCCTACAATGAGCAGTTCTTC
NA	NA	TRBV5-6	TRBJ1-6	CASSLEGLRVAYNSPLHF	TGTGCCAGCAGCTTGGAAGGTCTGAGGGTAGCTTATAATTCACCCCTCCACTTT
NA	TRBD1	TRBV5-1	TRBJ1-4	CASSLSQGASEKLFF	TGCGCCAGCAGCTTGTCACAGGGGGCCAGTGAAAAACTGTTTTTT
NA	NA	TRBV5-8	TRBJ1-2	CASSLGLADYGYTF	TGTGCCAGCAGCTTGGGGTTGGCGGACTATGGCTACACCTTC
NA	NA	TRBV7-9	TRBJ1-1	CASSLEHSRFMNTEAFF	TGTGCCAGCAGCTTAGAGCACAGCCGATTCATGAACACTGAAGCTTTCTTT
NA	TRBD1	TRBV5-1	TRBJ2-3	CASRTGTGTDTQYF	TGCGCCAGCCGGACAGGGACTGGGACAGATACGCAGTATTTT
once	TRBD2	TRBV6-1	TRBJ2-1	CASDGSGPYYNEQFF	TGTGCCAGCGATGGTAGCGGGCCCTATTACAATGAGCAGTTCTTC
NA	NA	TRBV27	TRBJ1-1	CASSFGGLSTEAFF	TGTGCCAGCAGTTTTGGGGGACTTTCCACTGAAGCTTTCTTT